The 6 T cell receptor beta chains reported below all come from one sample, sequenced in a study of cytomegalovirus exposure and HLA in healthy donors. A multiplex PCR was run with 60 Vbeta primers and 13 Jbeta primers. TCRdb's table, derived via immunoSEQ multiplex PCR, lists solely in-frame clones and lacks some. The sample contains fewer than 250,000 clones, about 85% of which appear only once. Input material: PBMCs. These receptor sequences come from a male donor in good health and CMV-seropositive.

This chain uses TRBV9 with TRBJ2-5, with TRBD1 matching 7 bases. CDR3 length equals 12 residues. Losses at the gene ends were 3 bases for V and 7 bases for J; bases not matched to a gene: 3. Germline values: CDR1 SGDLS, CDR2 YYNGEE. The CDR3 nucleotides read TGTGCCAGCAGCGGACAGGGAAGGACCCAGTACTTC. Its translation is CASSGQGRTQYF.

V usage is TRBV6-5 and J usage is TRBJ2-7, with 9 bases that match TRBD2. This CDR3 spans 15 amino acids. J lost 6 bases, V lost 2 bases, and 8 bases had no gene match. Germline values: CDR1 MNHEY, CDR2 SVGAGI. CDR3 sequence (DNA): TGTGCCAGCAGTTACCGTTATAGCGGGAGAGGCGAGCAGTACTTC. Protein: CASSYRYSGRGEQYF.

Comment on this clone: This specimen includes other DNA sequences encoding the same CDR3. The chain employs TRBV7-2 and TRBJ2-5; the match to TRBD1 covers 8 bases. Germline lookup yields CDR1 SGHTA and CDR2 FQGNSA. J lost 4 bases, V lost 1 base, and 5 bases had no gene match. The CDR3 extends over 15 amino acids. CDR3 bases: TGTGCCAGCAGCTTAGGGGGAGACAGGGGAGAGACCCAGTACTTC. Residues: CASSLGGDRGETQYF. Filled out from reference TRBV7-2 and TRBJ2-5, the complete variable domain reads GAGVSQSPSNKVTEKGKDVELRCDPISGHTALYWYRQSLGQGLEFLIYFQGNSAPDKSGLPSDRFSAERTGGSVSTLTIQRTQQEDSAVYLCASSLGGDRGETQYFGPGTRLLVL.

V usage is TRBV28 and J usage is TRBJ1-4; perhaps TRBD1 as D (6 bases). Per the germline V gene, CDR1 is MDHEN and CDR2 is SYDVKM. There are 12 residues in the CDR3. The V end was cut by 11 bases, the J end by 6 bases, with 13 bases between. The CDR3 protein is CAAQGPHEKLFF. The DNA for the CDR3 is TGTGCCGCCCAGGGGCCTCATGAAAAACTGTTTTTT.

This clone was picked up a small number of times. The chain combines TRBV4-2 with TRBJ2-2; possible D gene TRBD1, 6 bases. CDR1 and CDR2 (germline): LGHNA, YNFKEQ. The V end lost 5 bases, the J end lost 6 bases, and 10 bases lay between the germline ends. The CDR3 runs to 13 residues. Here the CDR3 reads CASSFTGSGELFF. The CDR3 DNA follows: TGTGCCAGCAGCTTCACAGGGTCCGGGGAGCTGTTTTTT.

This clone was detected only a few times. The V call is TRBV18, the J call TRBJ2-3, with 7 bases lining up with TRBD2. With 0 bases clipped from V and 0 bases from J, the junction kept 3 bases outside the gene matches. Germline assignment: CDR1 KGHSH and CDR2 LQKENI. This CDR3 contains 16 residues. CDR3 sequence: CASSPPTSASTDTQYF. The CDR3, as DNA: TGTGCCAGCTCACCACCCACTAGCGCAAGCACAGATACGCAGTATTTT.